This is a list of T cell receptor beta chains from one sample in a study of a mutant IDH1 vaccine in newly diagnosed glioma. These receptors' antigens are unknown. Only in-frame clones appear in the TCRdb table, and some are missing; sequencing was by immunoSEQ multiplex PCR. Altogether around 60,000 clones are present, around 91% being singletons, with the ten largest covering approximately 1.9%. The sequences come from PBMCs, collected from a glioma patient whose treatment included an IDH1 peptide vaccine. These receptors all come from a man aged 35 to 55 with glioma. Both conserved end residues are part of each CDR3. The D gene is left open where the match is weak. Not every row has a clone size; where given, it reads once, few, many or a size class.

j_call: TRBJ2-5; d_call: .; clone_size: .; v_call: TRBV5-1; cdr3_aa: CASSHLGGQETQYF; cdr3_nt: TGCGCCAGCAGCCATCTGGGAGGACAAGAGACCCAGTACTTC
j_call: TRBJ2-7; d_call: TRBD1; clone_size: .; v_call: TRBV10-3; cdr3_aa: CAISPGQSYEQYF; cdr3_nt: TGTGCCATCAGTCCGGGACAGAGTTACGAGCAGTACTTC
j_call: TRBJ1-3; d_call: .; clone_size: few; v_call: TRBV28; cdr3_aa: CASSLWGKNTIYF; cdr3_nt: TGTGCCAGCAGTTTATGGGGGAAAAACACCATATATTTT
j_call: TRBJ2-1; d_call: .; clone_size: .; v_call: TRBV27; cdr3_aa: CASSSTDTSLWNEQFF; cdr3_nt: TGTGCCAGCAGTTCCACCGACACGTCCCTATGGAATGAGCAGTTCTTC
j_call: TRBJ1-5; d_call: TRBD1; clone_size: .; v_call: TRBV6-1; cdr3_aa: CASSEAKAQGRKQPQHF; cdr3_nt: TGTGCCAGCAGTGAAGCGAAAGCACAGGGGAGGAAGCAGCCCCAGCATTTT
j_call: TRBJ1-2; d_call: .; clone_size: .; v_call: TRBV5-1; cdr3_aa: CASSLYQGVYGYTF; cdr3_nt: TGCGCCAGCAGCTTGTATCAGGGCGTCTATGGCTACACCTTC
j_call: TRBJ1-2; d_call: .; clone_size: .; v_call: TRBV5-1; cdr3_aa: CASSADGTYGYTF; cdr3_nt: TGCGCCAGCAGCGCGGACGGTACCTATGGCTACACCTTC
j_call: TRBJ2-7; d_call: .; clone_size: .; v_call: TRBV4-1; cdr3_aa: CASSQFRDIPRLGFKQYF; cdr3_nt: TGCGCCAGCAGCCAGTTTAGGGACATCCCTCGCCTGGGGTTCAAGCAGTACTTC
j_call: TRBJ2-5; d_call: .; clone_size: .; v_call: TRBV6-5; cdr3_aa: CASSSQAGASRETQYF; cdr3_nt: TGTGCCAGCAGTTCTCAAGCAGGGGCCTCAAGGGAGACCCAGTACTTC
j_call: TRBJ2-1; d_call: TRBD2; clone_size: .; v_call: TRBV29-1; cdr3_aa: CSVRAGVEYEQFF; cdr3_nt: TGCAGCGTTCGCGCGGGAGTGGAGTATGAGCAGTTCTTC
j_call: TRBJ2-1; d_call: TRBD2; clone_size: once; v_call: TRBV9; cdr3_aa: CASSGFLGLAGVSEQFF; cdr3_nt: TGTGCCAGCAGCGGTTTCCTGGGACTAGCGGGAGTTTCTGAGCAGTTCTTC
j_call: TRBJ1-4; d_call: TRBD1; clone_size: .; v_call: TRBV28; cdr3_aa: CASSFLGTANEKLFF; cdr3_nt: TGTGCCAGCAGTTTCCTCGGGACAGCTAATGAAAAACTGTTTTTT
j_call: TRBJ2-3; d_call: .; clone_size: .; v_call: TRBV28; cdr3_aa: CASRPGGPDTQYF; cdr3_nt: TGTGCCAGCAGGCCAGGGGGGCCAGATACGCAGTATTTT
j_call: TRBJ2-2; d_call: TRBD2; clone_size: .; v_call: TRBV4-1; cdr3_aa: CASSNSGGLNTGELFF; cdr3_nt: TGCGCCAGCAGCAACAGCGGGGGACTTAACACCGGGGAGCTGTTTTTT
j_call: TRBJ2-1; d_call: .; clone_size: .; v_call: TRBV18; cdr3_aa: CASSPGSPPYNEQFF; cdr3_nt: TGTGCCAGCTCACCCGGATCCCCTCCATACAATGAGCAGTTCTTC
j_call: TRBJ1-4; d_call: .; clone_size: .; v_call: TRBV14; cdr3_aa: CASSQRLREKLFF; cdr3_nt: TGTGCCAGCAGCCAGCGGTTAAGGGAAAAACTGTTTTTT